Listed below are T cell receptor beta chains from one sample, sequenced in a study of Tregs in tolerant kidney transplant recipients. Profiled with immunoSEQ multiplex PCR; TCRdb holds only in-frame clones, not every one. The sample holds 85,000 to 95,000 clones; approximately 94% are singletons and the top ten take 4.7%. The sequencing input was CD8+ T cells from blood. The receptors shown here come from a human donor in good health. Each CDR3 is given without its conserved first and last residue.

v_call,cdr3_aa
TRBV4-2,ASGEPWDTGYEQY
TRBV7-2,ASSLAVPTRYEQY
TRBV28,ASSSPYLSLSYEQY
TRBV5-1,ASSLEVTPDTQY
TRBV30,AWSVGQNYGYT
TRBV13,ASSFSPLSGRLDEQF
TRBV21-1,ASSKVGVADTQY
TRBV10-3,AISENSRYSNQPQH
TRBV6-5,ASSYSTSGYNEQF
TRBV6-1,ASSEAGEKLF
TRBV7-7,ASSLRGDGELF
TRBV10-2,ASSGPFVSYEQY
TRBV27,ASSRDSFYNEQF
TRBV18,ASSPGSAARGPYGYT
TRBV7-8,ASSYIPESNEQF
TRBV13,ASSPLNYNSPLH
TRBV4-1,ASSHHTGRGRTYEQY
TRBV2,ASTHTQY
TRBV4-2,ASSQVERTARWEQY
TRBV6-4,ASSGIAWEFCEQF
TRBV6-5,ASSYGLAGEAYEQY
TRBV2,ASSEETWTEAF
TRBV11-2,ASSHRQGSYNEQF
TRBV5-1,ASSLPTQGETQY
TRBV6-1,ASRIAYEQY
TRBV27,ASSLGVNEQF
TRBV6-5,ASSQGTWGETQY
TRBV19,ASRGGTDTQY
TRBV27,ASSILGTGVHEQY
TRBV9,ASSVVSFTDTQY
TRBV29-1,SVEDQGGANYGYT
TRBV5-5,ASSSIAGGYEQY
TRBV5-1,ASSWARRSTDEQF
TRBV7-8,ASSPGPDGLGPL
TRBV7-9,ASSLAPKYEKLF
TRBV27,ASHPTGNGYGYT
TRBV18,ASSPEGVGYT